This T cell receptor beta chain was documented in a study of blood T cell repertoires in COVID-19. The wider study: Material from acute and convalescent COVID-19 was sourced from the United States, Italy and Spain. From T cells, B-cell-depleted T cells, or PBMCs came the material, which was cDNA or gDNA.

The CDR3 sequence is 14 residues long. Per the germline V gene, CDR1 is SGHRS and CDR2 is YFSETQ. Trimming left V 5 bases short and J 2 bases short, with 12 bases between. In the original workflow: Estimated nucleated cell counts came from reference gene primer amplification. Clones were sequenced by immunoSEQ multiplex PCR, and TCRdb holds only the in-frame ones, with some missing. V and J calls and clone size follow that table, whereas D and trimming were derived from the DNA. The table records 120,000 to 150,000 clones, about 90% of them present only once. The specimen sequenced was peripheral blood. The TCR comes from a man aged 45-65 years who had recovered from COVID-19. The V call is TRBV5-1, the J call TRBJ2-3, with D possibly being TRBD2 (6 bases). The CDR3 region is CASSRLENTDTQYF. CDR3 coding DNA: TGCGCCAGCAGTCGACTAGAAAACACAGATACGCAGTATTTT. The whole variable domain, filled in from reference TRBV5-1 and TRBJ2-3, reads KAGVTQTPRYLIKTRGQQVTLSCSPISGHRSVSWYQQTPGQGLQFLFEYFSETQRNKGNFPGRFSGRQFSNSRSEMNVSTLELGDSALYLCASSRLENTDTQYFGPGTRLTVL.